This T cell receptor (beta chain) was sequenced for a study of a mutant IDH1 vaccine in newly diagnosed glioma. Time point described: week 47, end of study. Each dose delivered 300 ug of mutant IDH1 20-mer peptide subcutaneously with imiquimod. TCRdb's copy holds only in-frame clones and misses some; the assay was immunoSEQ multiplex PCR. Here the sample spans tens of thousands of clones, roughly 84% being singletons. With 5 bases clipped from V and 1 base from J, the junction kept 4 bases outside the gene matches. Germline V gene lookup returns CDR1 GTSNPN and CDR2 SVGIG (reference sequence). CDR3 length: 14 amino acids. The table lists this clone with a count of one. Its target is not known.

The sample in question was PBMCs, obtained from a glioma patient whose treatment included an IDH1 peptide vaccine. The chain uses TRBV30 and TRBJ2-3; 9 nucleotides match TRBD2. The sequence came from a woman younger than 45 with glioma. Some clones in this sample may be carry-over from other donors' samples. The CDR3 sequence is CAWSLAGGTDTQYF. The CDR3 bases are TGTGCCTGGTCTTTAGCGGGAGGCACAGATACGCAGTATTTT.